The source of this T cell receptor (beta chain) is a study of shared clonotypes between healthy human individuals. This clone came up once. Terminally differentiated effector memory CD45RA+ cells were excluded from the naive CD8 cells, which were CD45RO-negative and positively selected for CCR7. Clones were sequenced by immunoSEQ multiplex PCR, and TCRdb holds only the in-frame ones, with some missing. This sample carries some 740,000 clones, roughly 92% of them seen once, and the ten largest clones take about 24%. The CDR3 consists of 14 residues. V shed 4 bases and J shed 5 bases, with 13 bases lying between them. CDR1 is SGHKS, CDR2 YYEKEE, per germline (reference sequence).

The specimen sequenced was naive CD8+ T cells sorted from blood. The chain uses TRBV5-5 and TRBJ1-5; a possible D gene is TRBD1 (6 bases). The TCR was taken from a man under 40 in good health. Here the CDR3 reads CASSAGPGDQPQHF. The CDR3 region has the DNA TGTGCCAGCAGCGCGGGGCCAGGGGATCAGCCCCAGCATTTT. Variable domain in full (rest from reference TRBV5-5 and TRBJ1-5): DAGVTQSPTHLIKTRGQQVTLRCSPISGHKSVSWYQQVLGQGPQFIFQYYEKEERGRGNFPDRFSARQFPNYSSELNVNALLLGDSALYLCASSAGPGDQPQHFGDGTRLSIL.